These 3 T cell receptor beta chains came from one sample sequenced in a study of T cell responses to AZD1222 COVID-19 vaccine. Data came from immunoSEQ multiplex PCR; TCRdb stores just in-frame clones and leaves some out. The sample gives more than 100,000 clones, approximately 94% of which show up once; 5% is in the top ten. The sequencing here drew on peripheral blood, taken 28 days after the second AZD1222 dose. The source of these receptors is an adult who received the AZD1222 COVID-19 vaccine.

The chain carries TRBV9 and TRBJ2-7; D ambiguous. Germline CDR1 and CDR2: SGDLS and YYNGEE. The CDR3 has 14 amino acids. Trimming stripped 2 bases from V and 6 bases from J, with 15 bases between. The CDR3 spells CASSVSLDNAEQYF. The CDR3 region has the DNA TGTGCCAGCAGCGTCTCCCTAGATAACGCCGAGCAGTACTTC.

The chain has TRBV5-6 and TRBJ2-1, with 9 bases that match TRBD2. Germline CDR1 reads SGHDT; CDR2 reads YYEEEE. Trimming removed 3 bases from V and 9 bases from J; junction bases left unmatched: 10. This CDR3 spans 15 amino acids. CDR3 sequence reads: CASSSGGTSIGEQFF. The CDR3 bases are TGTGCCAGCAGCTCCGGTGGGACTAGCATCGGTGAGCAGTTCTTC.

The chain carries TRBV15 and TRBJ2-3, with 10 nucleotides matching TRBD2. CDR3 length equals 16 residues. With V trimmed by 2 bases and J by 2 bases, 4 bases remained unmatched. Germline V CDR1 and CDR2: LNHNV, YYDKDF (reference sequence). As DNA, the CDR3 is TGTGCCACCAGCAGATCCGGACTAGCGGCCACAGATACGCAGTATTTT. The encoded protein is CATSRSGLAATDTQYF.